This T cell receptor beta chain stems from a study of CD8 T cells in ankylosing spondylitis. Findings of the study overall: A TCR beta motif made of 7 to 9 highly homologous variants seemed typical of ankylosing spondylitis blood. Disease-linked clones bore a CD8+ phenotype, appearing relatively rarely in peripheral blood. Reported data indicate significant enrichment of disease-linked clones within matched ankylosing spondylitis synovial fluid.

Construction of TCR beta libraries was performed using quantitative 5'-RACE with molecular barcodes. TCRdb used MiXCR to reprocess the 5' RACE reads, holding one entry per CDR3 protein. The sample records about 220,000 distinct CDR3 sequences, 20% to 30% being singletons. Concerning this clonotype itself: The antigen is unknown.

Sequences were obtained from blood, either unsorted or a sorted T cell fraction (not recorded which). The receptor's source is a male donor with ankylosing spondylitis or in good health (not recorded which).

CDR3 sequence reads: CASSRTNQETQYF. The CDR3 bases are TGTGCCAGCAGCCGCACGAACCAAGAGACCCAGTACTTC. This chain uses TRBV6-1 with TRBJ2-5; the D is unclear. This CDR3 contains 13 residues. Germline V gene sequence: CDR1 MNHNS, CDR2 SASEGT. Between the trimmed V and J ends, which lost 6 bases and 0 bases, there was a span of 8 bases.